The 14 T cell receptor beta chains presented below share a single source sample, sequenced in a study of blood T cell repertoires in COVID-19. Here immunoSEQ multiplex PCR was the method, and the copy in TCRdb shows in-frame clones only, minus some. Of approximately 300,000 clones in the sample, approximately 91% are singletons; the top ten hold around 10%. Sequenced material: peripheral blood. The source is a woman in her twenties or thirties with COVID-19, enrolled during active disease.

The chain employs TRBV6-5 and TRBJ2-7; 11 nucleotides agree with TRBD2. Trimming removed 6 bases from V and 6 bases from J; junction bases left unmatched: 4. The CDR3 has 13 residues. Germline V CDR1 and CDR2: MNHEY, SVGAGI. The DNA for the CDR3 is TGTGCCAGCAGCCCAGGACTAGCGGGCGAGCAGTACTTC. Amino acid sequence: CASSPGLAGEQYF.

V gene TRBV2 combines with J gene TRBJ2-5, with 7 bases matching TRBD1. The CDR3 is 14 amino acids. With 9 bases clipped from V and 5 bases from J, the junction kept 12 bases outside the gene matches. Germline CDR1 reads SNHLY; CDR2 reads FYNNEI. In nucleotides, the CDR3 is TGTGCCAGTCACGACAGGGTCGTCGGGGAGACCCAGTACTTC. This sequence encodes CASHDRVVGETQYF.

The gene calls are TRBV19 and TRBJ2-7, with 12 bases identical to TRBD1. The CDR3 runs 15 residues. Germline values: CDR1 LNHDA, CDR2 SQIVND (reference sequence). V shed 5 bases, J shed 2 bases, and the junction held 4 bases outside the gene matches. DNA for the CDR3: TGTGCCAGTAGTCCGGGGACAGGGGGCCCCTACGAGCAGTACTTC. This encodes CASSPGTGGPYEQYF.

The table lists this clone with a count of one. The chain links TRBV19 to TRBJ2-3; TRBD2 matches at 8 bases. The V gene's germline CDR1 is LNHDA and CDR2 SQIVND (reference sequence). The length of the CDR3 is 16 residues. V trimming: 5 bases; J trimming: 2 bases; junction bases outside the gene matches: 9. Here the CDR3 reads CASSLRLARATDTQYF. The CDR3 DNA is TGTGCCAGTAGTTTACGACTAGCGCGAGCCACAGATACGCAGTATTTT.

The chain combines TRBV6-5 with TRBJ1-1; tentatively, D is TRBD1 (5 bases). The germline V and J ends were trimmed by 4 bases and 1 base, with 10 bases remaining between them. CDR1 is MNHEY and CDR2 is SVGAGI in the germline V gene. The CDR3 runs to 14 residues. CDR3 residues: CASSLTVGNTEAFF. The CDR3 bases are TGTGCCAGCAGTTTGACAGTGGGGAACACTGAAGCTTTCTTT.

The chain has TRBV18 and TRBJ2-5; 9 bases match TRBD1. V gave up 5 bases and J gave up 3 bases; unmatched junction bases: 7. The germline CDR1 and CDR2 sequences are KGHSH and LQKENI. The CDR3 extends over 15 amino acids. The CDR3 protein is CASSSLDRGKETQYF. In nucleotides, the CDR3 is TGTGCCAGCTCATCCTTAGACAGGGGGAAAGAGACCCAGTACTTC. The complete variable domain, with remaining parts taken from reference TRBV18 and TRBJ2-5, reads NAGVMQNPRHLVRRRGQEARLRCSPMKGHSHVYWYRQLPEEGLKFMVYLQKENIIDESGMPKERFSAEFPKEGPSILRIQQVVRGDSAAYFCASSSLDRGKETQYFGPGTRLLVL.

This clone appeared a single time. The chain has TRBV2 and TRBJ2-2; D gene ambiguous. V was pared by 1 base and J by 6 bases, with 12 bases between. CDR1 is SNHLY and CDR2 is FYNNEI in the germline V gene. This CDR3 is 15 amino acids long. This CDR3 reads CASSEGPGISGELFF. CDR3 sequence (DNA): TGTGCCAGCAGTGAAGGCCCGGGTATCTCCGGGGAGCTGTTTTTT.

The chain links TRBV6-2 or TRBV6-3 to TRBJ2-7, with D unresolved. The germline CDR1 and CDR2 sequences are MNHEY and SVGEGT. Trimming took 2 bases from V and 7 from J, leaving 6 bases between them. The CDR3 consists of 11 residues. CDR3: CASSYIGEQYF. The CDR3 nucleotides are TGTGCCAGCAGTTACATCGGGGAGCAGTACTTC.

The V call is TRBV19, the J call TRBJ2-7; the match to TRBD1 covers 8 bases. The CDR3 runs 15 residues. Trimming cost V 10 bases and J 0 bases; bases outside gene matches: 11. Germline V gene sequence: CDR1 LNHDA, CDR2 SQIVND (reference sequence). In DNA form, the CDR3 reads TGTGCCACCGCCTTCAGGGGGCCTAGCTCCTACGAGCAGTACTTC. This encodes CATAFRGPSSYEQYF. Based on the CDR3 plus reference TRBV19 and TRBJ2-7, the full variable domain is DGGITQSPKYLFRKEGQNVTLSCEQNLNHDAMYWYRQDPGQGLRLIYYSQIVNDFQKGDIAEGYSVSREKKESFPLTVTSAQKNPTAFYLCATAFRGPSSYEQYFGPGTRLTVT.

The rearrangement uses TRBV19 and TRBJ2-7, with 10 positions matching TRBD1. There are 13 residues in the CDR3. J gave up 5 bases and V 4 bases, and 2 bases lay outside the gene matches. The germline V gene encodes CDR1 LNHDA and CDR2 SQIVND (reference sequence). The CDR3, as DNA: TGTGCCAGTAGTAGGGACAGGGGCGACGAGCAGTACTTC. This sequence encodes CASSRDRGDEQYF.

The CDR3 sequence is CASSASSGGKDTQYF. In nucleotides, the CDR3 is TGTGCCAGCAGTGCGTCTAGCGGGGGGAAAGATACGCAGTATTTT. The J gene is TRBJ2-3, the V gene TRBV6-4; 11 positions match TRBD2. CDR1 is MRHNA, CDR2 SNTAGT, per germline. This CDR3 has 15 residues. V was clipped by 4 bases and J by 5 bases; unmatched bases: 5.

The chain employs TRBV23-1 and TRBJ1-5; D unresolved. TRBV23-1 is recorded as an ORF, its role being uncertain. V lost 10 bases and J lost 1, with 17 bases in between. This CDR3 has 15 residues. CDR3 residues: CAIAREGTSNQPQHF. The CDR3, as DNA: TGCGCCATCGCGAGGGAGGGAACGAGCAATCAGCCCCAGCATTTT.

The genes are TRBV2 and TRBJ1-1; D gene unclear. V was clipped by 5 bases and J by 7 bases, with 14 bases between them. The CDR3 sequence is 13 residues long. Germline V gives CDR1 SNHLY, CDR2 FYNNEI. The CDR3 bases are TGTGCCAGCAGTCCCGAGAGGGCTGATGAAGCTTTCTTT. Amino acids: CASSPERADEAFF.

The chain links TRBV4-3 to TRBJ1-1, with D unclear. The CDR3 length is 17 residues. CDR1 LGHNA and CDR2 YSLEER come from the germline V gene. V lost 0 bases and J lost 0, with 14 bases in between. CDR3: CASSQEGGGGMNTEAFF. CDR3 DNA: TGCGCCAGCAGCCAAGAGGGTGGTGGAGGGATGAACACTGAAGCTTTCTTT.